A selection of T cell receptor beta chains follows, all from one sample in a study of blood T cell repertoires in COVID-19. This table comes from immunoSEQ multiplex PCR, and its TCRdb copy is limited to in-frame clones, with some not included. The sample lists about 150,000 clones, roughly 84% occurring once. The sequencing sample was made of peripheral blood. The receptor source for this set is a man between 25 and 39 years old with COVID-19, enrolled during active disease. Both conserved end residues are part of each CDR3. The D gene is left open where the match is weak. Only part of the rows carry a size: once, few, many, or a class if the clone is expanded.

clone_size j_call d_call v_call cdr3_nt cdr3_aa
. TRBJ2-1 . TRBV19 TGTGCCAGTAGTATCGGCGGGACTTACAATGAGCAGTTCTTC CASSIGGTYNEQFF
. TRBJ2-3 TRBD2 TRBV19 TGTGCCAGTAGTATCGTACTAGCGGGGGGGGCAGATACGCAGTATTTT CASSIVLAGGADTQYF
. TRBJ1-6 TRBD1 TRBV30 TGTGCCTGGACTTATTCGACAGGGCGGAATTCACCCCTCCACTTT CAWTYSTGRNSPLHF
. TRBJ1-3 . TRBV9 TGTGCCAGCAGCGTAGCAGGGGCACAGGGAAACACCATATATTTT CASSVAGAQGNTIYF
. TRBJ2-7 TRBD1 TRBV19 TGTGCCAGTAGTATCAAGGACAGGGGAATTGGGGAGCAGTACTTC CASSIKDRGIGEQYF
. TRBJ2-3 . TRBV3-1/TRBV3-2 TGTGCCAGCAGCCGAGGACAGAGCAAAGATACGCAGTATTTT CASSRGQSKDTQYF
. TRBJ1-1 . TRBV30 TGTGCCTGGAGTGTGGGGGCGAAAGCTTTCTTT CAWSVGAKAFF
. TRBJ1-4 . TRBV3-1/TRBV3-2 TGTGCCAGCAGCCAAGAGTACAGGGCGTCTGAAAAACTGTTTTTT CASSQEYRASEKLFF
. TRBJ1-2 . TRBV9 TGTGCCAGCAGCGTAGTCGCAGGGCCTCTGTTATATGGCTACACCTTC CASSVVAGPLLYGYTF
few TRBJ2-4 TRBD2 TRBV6-6 TGTGCCAGCAGTCTCCGGACTAGCGGGAGGTTGGGACGGAGTCAAGCCAAAAACATTCAGTACTTC CASSLRTSGRLGRSQAKNIQYF
. TRBJ2-7 . TRBV5-5 TGTGCCAGCAGCTTCACAGGGCTTTCCTACGAGCAGTACTTC CASSFTGLSYEQYF
. TRBJ2-5 . TRBV19 TGTGCCAGTAGCCAAATTCAGGGTCAACAGTACTTC CASSQIQGQQYF
. TRBJ2-2 . TRBV3-1/TRBV3-2 TGTGCCAGCAGCCAAACTACCGGGGAGCTGTTTTTT CASSQTTGELFF
. TRBJ2-1 TRBD1 TRBV15 TGTGCCACCAGCAGAGAGGGACAGAACAATGAGCAGTTCTTC CATSREGQNNEQFF
. TRBJ2-2 TRBD2 TRBV7-9 TGTGCCAGCAGCTTCCTAGAGACTAGCCGGACCGGGGAGCTGTTTTTT CASSFLETSRTGELFF
. TRBJ2-7 TRBD1 TRBV5-1 TGCGCCAGCAGCGGCGGGACAGGGGGCAATTACGAGCAGTACTTC CASSGGTGGNYEQYF
. TRBJ1-5 . TRBV25-1 TGTGCCAGCAGTGCACCTGGACAGATTAGCAATCAGCCCCAGCATTTT CASSAPGQISNQPQHF
. TRBJ1-2 . TRBV28 TGTGCCAGCAGGACGGACAGATTTGAAGGCTACACCTTC CASRTDRFEGYTF
. TRBJ1-5 . TRBV19 TGTGCCAGTATGAGGGCAGGCTTCAAGGATCCCCAGCATTTT CASMRAGFKDPQHF
. TRBJ2-7 TRBD1 TRBV6-5 TGTGCCAGCAGCCCCAGGATGGGACAGCCTTCGGAGCAGTACTTC CASSPRMGQPSEQYF
. TRBJ1-1 TRBD1 TRBV6-2/TRBV6-3 TGTGCCAGCAGTTATCACAGGGGACTGAACACTGAAGCTTTCTTT CASSYHRGLNTEAFF
once TRBJ1-5 . TRBV28 TGTGCCAGCAGTCCAGCGAGAAGCAATCAGCCCCAGCATTTT CASSPARSNQPQHF
. TRBJ1-3 TRBD1 TRBV4-1 TGCGCCAGCAGCCCAGGGGGCGGATTCTCTGGAAACACCATATATTTT CASSPGGGFSGNTIYF
. TRBJ2-7 . TRBV7-6 TGTGCCAGCAGCTTAGGGGGAGCAGAGCAGTACTTC CASSLGGAEQYF
few TRBJ2-1 TRBD2 TRBV7-3 TGTGCCAGCAGCTTCCACCTCCTGACTAGCGGGAAGGGTGAGCAGTTCTTC CASSFHLLTSGKGEQFF
. TRBJ2-5 . TRBV15 TGTGCCACCAGCAGAGACCCCGGGGGAGAGACCCAGTACTTC CATSRDPGGETQYF
once TRBJ2-2 TRBD1 TRBV18 TGTGCCAGCTCATCAACATACCTCACGGGACAGGTGCACACCGGGGAGCTGTTTTTT CASSSTYLTGQVHTGELFF
. TRBJ1-2 TRBD1 TRBV28 TGTGCCAGCAGGCAGGGGGTAGGCTACACCTTC CASRQGVGYTF
. TRBJ2-5 TRBD1 TRBV9 TGTGCCAGCAGCGTGAGGACAGGGGGCAAAGAGACCCAGTACTTC CASSVRTGGKETQYF
few TRBJ2-5 TRBD1 TRBV6-6 TGTGCCAGCGGACTTGGGACAGGGACCCAAGAGACCCAGTACTTC CASGLGTGTQETQYF
. TRBJ2-3 . TRBV10-3 TGTGCCATCAGGTCGCCCGACTTAGATACGCAGTATTTT CAIRSPDLDTQYF
. TRBJ2-5 TRBD2 TRBV3-1/TRBV3-2 TGTGCCAGCAGCCTTGGACTAGCGGGAAAGCAAGAGACCCAGTACTTC CASSLGLAGKQETQYF
few TRBJ2-1 . TRBV5-1 TGCGCCAGCAGCTTTAAAACTTTACAGTCCCGCTCCTACAATGAGCAGTTCTTC CASSFKTLQSRSYNEQFF
few TRBJ2-3 TRBD2 TRBV12-3/TRBV12-4 TGTGCCAGCTCGTTTGCGGGAGTAGATACGCAGTATTTT CASSFAGVDTQYF
. TRBJ2-2 . TRBV7-6 TGTGCCAGCAGCCCGAGGGACGGGGAGCTGTTTTTT CASSPRDGELFF
. TRBJ1-1 . TRBV19 TGTGCCAGTAGTATAGGGGGATCTAGGCAGGGATGGTGGAACACTGAAGCTTTCTTT CASSIGGSRQGWWNTEAFF
. TRBJ1-5 TRBD1 TRBV29-1 TGCAGCGCATCGACAGGGGGAGTAGAACAGCCCCAGCATTTT CSASTGGVEQPQHF
. TRBJ2-1 . TRBV27 TGTGCCAGCAGTCCCCGGACTTACAATGAGCAGTTCTTC CASSPRTYNEQFF
. TRBJ1-5 TRBD1 TRBV28 TGTGCCAGCAGTTCGCCGCCAGGGGGCTATCAGCCCCAGCATTTT CASSSPPGGYQPQHF
. TRBJ2-1 . TRBV30 TGTGCCTGGAGTGCCGACTACTACAATGAGCAGTTCTTC CAWSADYYNEQFF
. TRBJ1-3 TRBD1 TRBV18 TGTGCCAGCTCACCATCGGGACAGGGGGCAGACACCATATATTTT CASSPSGQGADTIYF
. TRBJ2-3 . TRBV24-1 TGTGCCACCACCCCTCAGAGCGGTAGCACAGATACGCAGTATTTT CATTPQSGSTDTQYF
. TRBJ2-7 TRBD2 TRBV2 TGTGCCAGCAGGGCCGGGACTAGCGCTGACGAGCAGTACTTC CASRAGTSADEQYF
. TRBJ2-1 TRBD2 TRBV5-4 TGTGCCAGCAGCTCTCTAGCGGGAGCTGAGCAGTTCTTC CASSSLAGAEQFF
once TRBJ2-3 TRBD2 TRBV2 TGTGCCAGCAGTGGACTAGCGGGAGTTGGGGATACGCAGTATTTT CASSGLAGVGDTQYF
. TRBJ2-1 . TRBV7-2 TGTGCCAGCAGCACCGTCCGGAATGAGCAGTTCTTC CASSTVRNEQFF
. TRBJ2-3 . TRBV7-2 TGTGCCAGCAGCTTAGATGGCGGCCGCACAGATACGCAGTATTTT CASSLDGGRTDTQYF
. TRBJ2-1 . TRBV19 TGTGCCAGTAGTATCTCCGTGGGACTCTATGAGCAGTTCTTC CASSISVGLYEQFF
. TRBJ2-1 . TRBV27 TGTGCCAGCAGACCCCGGGGGAAGATAGCCAATGAGCAGTTCTTC CASRPRGKIANEQFF
. TRBJ1-2 TRBD1 TRBV29-1 TGCAGCGCCTCGACAGGGATGTCCTTCTATGGCTACACCTTC CSASTGMSFYGYTF
. TRBJ2-7 . TRBV5-1 TGCGCCAGCAGCTTGGTAACGGGGCTAGCGTCCTACGAGCAGTACTTC CASSLVTGLASYEQYF
. TRBJ2-2 . TRBV7-9 TGTGCCAGCAGCTTAGGGGCGGGGTCGAACACCGGGGAGCTGTTTTTT CASSLGAGSNTGELFF